The 22 T cell receptor beta chains below come from one sample, sequenced in a study of blood T cell repertoires in COVID-19. The data were produced by immunoSEQ multiplex PCR, yet TCRdb's version contains in-frame clones alone and is incomplete. The sample yields about 230,000 clones, approximately 80% seen once. The specimen was peripheral blood. Receptor source: a man aged 40-50 years with acute or convalescent COVID-19.

The chain combines TRBV12-5 with TRBJ1-5, with no clear D. From germline, CDR1 is LGHNT and CDR2 FRNRAP. V was pared by 9 bases and J by 3 bases, with 12 bases between. The CDR3 has 13 residues. The CDR3 nucleotides read TGTGCTAGCGTCGCAGAATTCAATCAGCCCCAGCATTTT. Protein product: CASVAEFNQPQHF.

The gene calls are TRBV18 and TRBJ1-1; the D gene is possibly TRBD1 (5 bases). Trimming shortened V by 6 bases and J by 1 base, and 15 bases separated the two germline ends. The CDR3 has 15 amino acids. Germline CDR1 is KGHSH and CDR2 is LQKENI. Here the CDR3 DNA reads TGTGCCAGCTCTCCGTCAGGGCTATCGAACACTGAAGCTTTCTTT. Translation gives CASSPSGLSNTEAFF.

This clone was observed a single time. The chain combines TRBV7-9 with TRBJ2-6; 10 bases are a match to TRBD1. This CDR3 has 19 amino acids. V was clipped by 6 bases and J by 3 bases; unmatched bases: 14. Germline lookup yields CDR1 SEHNR and CDR2 FQNEAQ (reference sequence). For the CDR3, the DNA is TGTGCCAGCAGAACGACTGCCGTGACAGGGGGCAATGGGGCCAACGTCCTGACTTTC. Amino acid sequence: CASRTTAVTGGNGANVLTF.

The chain combines TRBV27 with TRBJ2-7; 7 bases are a match to TRBD2. The V gene's germline CDR1 is MNHEY and CDR2 SMNVEV (reference sequence). This CDR3 contains 16 residues. V trimming: 3 bases; J trimming: 5 bases; junction bases outside the gene matches: 13. The CDR3 coding sequence is TGTGCCAGCAGTTTGGCAAGCGGGATTCCCGCCGACGAGCAGTACTTC. Its protein product is CASSLASGIPADEQYF.

This chain joins TRBV30 and TRBJ1-1; 7 nucleotides line up with TRBD1. Germline assignment: CDR1 GTSNPN and CDR2 SVGIG (reference sequence). V gave up 5 bases and J gave up 10 bases; unmatched junction bases: 10. The CDR3 length is 12 residues. CDR3 residues: CAWRQGLGAAFF. CDR3 bases: TGTGCCTGGCGACAGGGCCTTGGGGCAGCTTTCTTT.

The chain recombines TRBV24-1 with TRBJ2-4, with a possible D match to TRBD1 (5 bases). Germline loops: CDR1 KGHDR, CDR2 SFDVKD. Trimming pared 3 bases from V and 1 base from J, leaving 6 bases between. This CDR3 is built from 14 residues. The CDR3 loop reads CATSDKGAKNIQYF. CDR3 DNA: TGTGCCACCAGTGATAAGGGGGCCAAAAACATTCAGTACTTC.

This chain's CDR3 is CAISGGFGQPQHF. CDR3 nucleotide sequence: TGTGCCATCAGTGGCGGGTTTGGCCAGCCCCAGCATTTT. The J gene is TRBJ1-5, the V gene TRBV10-3; D unclear. The CDR3 has 13 amino acids. In germline, CDR1 is ENHRY, CDR2 SYGVKD. Deletions cut 4 bases from V and 7 bases from J, with 11 bases between.

In this sample, this clone turned up once. The chain links TRBV5-1 to TRBJ1-3; D not certain. Trimming took 4 bases from V and 1 from J, leaving 15 bases between them. The CDR3 runs to 16 residues. Germline-derived CDR1 and CDR2 are SGHRS and YFSETQ. CDR3 sequence reads: CASSLQQIVSGNTIYF. CDR3 sequence (DNA): TGCGCCAGCAGCCTTCAACAGATAGTGTCTGGAAACACCATATATTTT.

V and J are TRBV7-9 and TRBJ1-2, with a tentative D call TRBD1 (6 bases). Germline-derived CDR1 and CDR2 are SEHNR and FQNEAQ (reference sequence). The germline V and J ends were trimmed by 2 bases and 4 bases, with 14 bases remaining between them. The CDR3 is 15 residues long. The CDR3 loop is CASSLSVTGFYGYTF. Written as DNA, the CDR3 is TGTGCCAGCAGCTTAAGCGTGACAGGATTCTATGGCTACACCTTC. Full variable domain (remainder filled in from reference TRBV7-9 and TRBJ1-2): DTGVSQNPRHKITKRGQNVTFRCDPISEHNRLYWYRQTLGQGPEFLTYFQNEAQLEKSRLLSDRFSAERPKGSFSTLEIQRTEQGDSAMYLCASSLSVTGFYGYTFGSGTRLTVV.

The chain links TRBV7-9 to TRBJ1-5; a weak D match, TRBD1 (6 bases). Germline CDR1 and CDR2: SEHNR and FQNEAQ (reference sequence). V lost 1 base and J lost 3, with 10 bases in between. The CDR3 loop spans 15 amino acids. CDR3 sequence (DNA): TGTGCCAGCAGCTTAGGACAGGAGATCAATCAGCCCCAGCATTTT. It encodes CASSLGQEINQPQHF.

V and J are TRBV4-3 and TRBJ1-1; 7 bases are a match to TRBD1. The germline V gene has CDR1 LGHNA and CDR2 YSLEER. V lost 4 bases to trimming and J lost 3 bases; unmatched junction nucleotides: 2. The CDR3 extends over 13 amino acids. The CDR3, as DNA: TGCGCCAGCAGCCTTACAGGGGACACTGAAGCTTTCTTT. Translated: CASSLTGDTEAFF.

The CDR3 DNA sequence: TGTGCCAGCAGGTCGCAGGGCTACGAGCAGTACTTC. The encoded protein is CASRSQGYEQYF. The V gene is TRBV12-3 or TRBV12-4, the J gene TRBJ2-7, with a possible D match to TRBD1 (5 bases). Trimming pared 6 bases from V and 3 bases from J, leaving 9 bases between. The CDR3 totals 12 residues.

The CDR3 spells CASSFGTSGNTIYF. For the CDR3, the DNA is TGTGCCAGCAGCTTCGGGACTTCTGGAAACACCATATATTTT. This sequence joins TRBV6-1 and TRBJ1-3; tentative D call: TRBD1 (5 bases). Germline assignment: CDR1 MNHNS and CDR2 SASEGT. The V end was cut by 6 bases, the J end by 1 base, with 10 bases between. The CDR3 is 14 residues long.

V gene TRBV6-5 combines with J gene TRBJ1-4; TRBD1 matches 8 bases. The CDR3 has 14 amino acids. The germline V gene has CDR1 MNHEY and CDR2 SVGAGI. V lost 6 bases, J lost 0 bases, and 0 bases stayed unmatched. The CDR3 protein is CASRGQATNEKLFF. The DNA for the CDR3 is TGTGCCAGCAGGGGACAGGCAACTAATGAAAAACTGTTTTTT.

The chain couples TRBV5-1 to TRBJ1-1; D is unclear. Germline values: CDR1 SGHRS, CDR2 YFSETQ. Trimming took off 0 bases at V and 4 bases at J, with 22 bases between the two ends. The CDR3 covers 18 residues. As DNA, the CDR3 is TGCGCCAGCAGCTTGGATGGAGTGACTGCATATGCTAGCACTGAAGCTTTCTTT. Translated: CASSLDGVTAYASTEAFF.

CDR3 amino acids: CAISEGAGGNTEAFF. Written as DNA, the CDR3 is TGTGCCATCAGTGAGGGCGCAGGGGGAAACACTGAAGCTTTCTTT. The chain links TRBV10-3 to TRBJ1-1, with 7 nucleotides matching TRBD1. After removal of 2 bases from V and 2 bases from J, the junction contained 5 bases not matched to a gene. The CDR3 runs 15 residues. Looked up from germline, CDR1 is ENHRY and CDR2 is SYGVKD.

CDR3 region: CSVERGRTGEQYF. CDR3 DNA sequence: TGCAGCGTTGAAAGGGGGCGGACGGGAGAGCAGTACTTC. The V and J genes are TRBV29-1 and TRBJ2-7, with 7 bases identical to TRBD1. In germline, CDR1 is SQVTM, CDR2 ANQGSEA. V was clipped by 2 bases and J by 7 bases; unmatched bases: 8. This CDR3 is 13 amino acids long.

This clone was found once. The V gene is TRBV30, the J gene TRBJ2-2; weak D call: TRBD1 (6 bases). The CDR3 runs to 14 residues. Germline V CDR1 and CDR2: GTSNPN, SVGIG (reference sequence). V was shortened by 4 bases and J by 1 base, with 10 bases between the two germline ends. The DNA of the CDR3 is TGTGCCTGGAAGGGGACAAAGAACACCGGGGAGCTGTTTTTT. Translating gives CAWKGTKNTGELFF.

This clone was picked up one time. The chain combines TRBV18 with TRBJ1-2, with 9 bases fitting TRBD1. Trimming at V came to 5 bases and at J to 2 bases, leaving 0 bases not matched to a gene. CDR3 length equals 13 residues. The germline V gene encodes CDR1 KGHSH and CDR2 LQKENI. The CDR3 DNA reads as TGTGCCAGCTCAGGACAGGGGAACTATGGCTACACCTTC. It encodes CASSGQGNYGYTF.

The chain is built from TRBV19 and TRBJ1-4, with 10 nucleotides matching TRBD1. Germline V lookup: CDR1 LNHDA, CDR2 SQIVND (reference sequence). The CDR3 runs 14 residues. After removal of 9 bases from V and 7 bases from J, the junction contained 8 bases not matched to a gene. The chain's CDR3 is CASVPTGGFEKLFF. The CDR3 DNA sequence: TGTGCCAGCGTACCGACAGGGGGCTTTGAAAAACTGTTTTTT.

V gene TRBV4-1 combines with J gene TRBJ1-3; TRBD1 aligns across 8 bases. The CDR3 is 17 residues long. Unmatched junction bases numbered 10, after V lost 4 bases and J lost 2 bases. Germline lookup yields CDR1 MGHRA and CDR2 YSYEKL. As DNA, the CDR3 is TGCGCCAGCAGCCCCGCCCGGACAGGGTCGGCTGGAAACACCATATATTTT. Translation: CASSPARTGSAGNTIYF.

This chain joins TRBV12-3 or TRBV12-4 and TRBJ2-1; TRBD1 is a possible D gene (7 bases). Trimming took 9 bases from V and 9 from J, leaving 18 bases between them. CDR3 size: 13 residues. DNA of the CDR3: TGTGCCAGTAGGGACGGGAGACAGGGTGAGCAGTTCTTC. This sequence encodes CASRDGRQGEQFF.